The rows below give T cell receptor beta chains drawn from one sample of a study of T cell responses to AZD1222 COVID-19 vaccine. Profiled with immunoSEQ multiplex PCR; TCRdb holds only in-frame clones, not every one. The top ten hold approximately 2.5% of the sample, which has 160,000 or so clones, around nine tenths seen once. This material consisted of peripheral blood, taken on day 0 of AZD1222 vaccination. Every receptor here comes from an adult in good health. CDR3s include the opening cysteine and the closing phenylalanine or tryptophan. Each record gives: V gene, D gene, J gene, clone size, CDR3 DNA, CDR3 protein. D genes are given only for firm matches. A row's size may be missing; if present it is once, few, many or a size class.

V: TRBV18
D: NA
J: TRBJ2-3
size: NA
DNA: TGTGCCAGCTCACGCCTAGGCACAGATACGCAGTATTTT
CDR3: CASSRLGTDTQYF

V: TRBV18
D: NA
J: TRBJ1-5
size: NA
DNA: TGTGCCAGCTCGTTGGCCCAGGGTCGAAATCAGCCCCAGCATTTT
CDR3: CASSLAQGRNQPQHF

V: TRBV29-1
D: NA
J: TRBJ2-7
size: NA
DNA: TGCAGCGTCCTGCGGACGGAAACCTACGAGCAGTACTTC
CDR3: CSVLRTETYEQYF

V: TRBV27
D: TRBD1
J: TRBJ2-7
size: NA
DNA: TGTGCCAGCAGTTCATACAGGGGTGGTCGCGAGCAGTACTTC
CDR3: CASSSYRGGREQYF

V: TRBV19
D: NA
J: TRBJ1-3
size: few
DNA: TGTGCCAGTAGTATCTGGCAGGGAGTGTCTGGAAACACCATATATTTT
CDR3: CASSIWQGVSGNTIYF

V: TRBV29-1
D: NA
J: TRBJ2-3
size: NA
DNA: TGCAGCGTTGGGCCAGATACGCAGTATTTT
CDR3: CSVGPDTQYF

V: TRBV6-5
D: TRBD1
J: TRBJ1-5
size: NA
DNA: TGTGCCAGCAGTAGGACAGGGAGGAATCAGCCCCAGCATTTT
CDR3: CASSRTGRNQPQHF

V: TRBV4-1
D: NA
J: TRBJ1-1
size: NA
DNA: TGCGCCAGCAGCCTAAACGGGAACACTGAAGCTTTCTTT
CDR3: CASSLNGNTEAFF

V: TRBV9
D: NA
J: TRBJ2-7
size: NA
DNA: TGTGCCAGCAGCGTAGCTACGGACGGCTACGAGCAGTACTTC
CDR3: CASSVATDGYEQYF

V: TRBV24-1
D: TRBD2
J: TRBJ2-7
size: NA
DNA: TGTGCCACCGGGACTAGGCCTTATTACGAGCAGTACTTC
CDR3: CATGTRPYYEQYF

V: TRBV11-2
D: NA
J: TRBJ2-3
size: NA
DNA: TGTGCCAGCAGCCATTTAGGGGCTGTAGATACGCAGTATTTT
CDR3: CASSHLGAVDTQYF

V: TRBV19
D: NA
J: TRBJ1-5
size: once
DNA: TGTGCCAGTAGTACTACCGGGGCTTATCAGCCCCAGCATTTT
CDR3: CASSTTGAYQPQHF

V: TRBV29-1
D: TRBD1
J: TRBJ2-1
size: NA
DNA: TGCAGCGTGTACCGGGACAGGGCTTACAATGAGCAGTTCTTC
CDR3: CSVYRDRAYNEQFF

V: TRBV14
D: NA
J: TRBJ1-1
size: NA
DNA: TGTGCCAGCAGCCCGAGGACAGTAGGATCAGCTTTCTTT
CDR3: CASSPRTVGSAFF

V: TRBV19
D: NA
J: TRBJ1-1
size: NA
DNA: TGTGCCAGCAGGAGTATGAACACTGAAGCTTTCTTT
CDR3: CASRSMNTEAFF

V: TRBV19
D: TRBD2
J: TRBJ2-5
size: NA
DNA: TGTGCCAGTAGTATGGCGGGGGTTGATTGGGAGACCCAGTACTTC
CDR3: CASSMAGVDWETQYF

V: TRBV5-1
D: TRBD1
J: TRBJ1-1
size: NA
DNA: TGCGCCAGCAGCTTGGCCTCGGGGACAGCGAACACTGAAGCTTTCTTT
CDR3: CASSLASGTANTEAFF

V: TRBV9
D: NA
J: TRBJ1-1
size: NA
DNA: TGTGCCAGCAGCGTCGAGGTGAACACTGAAGCTTTCTTT
CDR3: CASSVEVNTEAFF

V: TRBV25-1
D: NA
J: TRBJ2-2
size: NA
DNA: TGTGCCAGCAGTGAATATAGGATCCGTAACGGGGAGCTGTTTTTT
CDR3: CASSEYRIRNGELFF

V: TRBV7-9
D: TRBD1
J: TRBJ1-2
size: NA
DNA: TGTGCCAGCAGCTTAGGGACAGGCGGAGACACCTTC
CDR3: CASSLGTGGDTF

V: TRBV3-1/TRBV3-2
D: TRBD1
J: TRBJ1-2
size: once
DNA: TGTGCCAGCAGCCAAGTAGCCGGGACAGGGAGTGGCTACACCTTC
CDR3: CASSQVAGTGSGYTF

V: TRBV12-3/TRBV12-4
D: NA
J: TRBJ1-2
size: NA
DNA: TGTGCCAGCAGTACAACAGGCGGTGGCTACACCTTC
CDR3: CASSTTGGGYTF

V: TRBV25-1
D: NA
J: TRBJ1-2
size: NA
DNA: TGTGCCAGCACCCGCCCTGGTGACTATGGCTACACCTTC
CDR3: CASTRPGDYGYTF

V: TRBV30
D: TRBD2
J: TRBJ2-7
size: NA
DNA: TGTGCCTGGAGCCCGGGAGGGATTCTCTACGAGCAGAACTTC
CDR3: CAWSPGGILYEQNF

V: TRBV27
D: NA
J: TRBJ2-3
size: NA
DNA: TGTGCCAGCAGTTCTTATGGGGCAGATACGCAGTATTTT
CDR3: CASSSYGADTQYF

V: TRBV3-1/TRBV3-2
D: NA
J: TRBJ1-3
size: NA
DNA: TGTGCCAGCAGCACACTGACGGGTACTGGAAACACCATATATTTT
CDR3: CASSTLTGTGNTIYF

V: TRBV14
D: NA
J: TRBJ1-2
size: once
DNA: TGTGCCAGCAGCCTTTCCAGGAGGGCTAACTATGGCTACACCTTC
CDR3: CASSLSRRANYGYTF

V: TRBV6-4
D: NA
J: TRBJ1-5
size: NA
DNA: TGTGCCAGCATCGGCGGGACAAGCCTAAGGAATAGCAATCAGCCCCAGCATTTT
CDR3: CASIGGTSLRNSNQPQHF

V: TRBV6-5
D: NA
J: TRBJ1-1
size: NA
DNA: TGTGCCAGCACCGTATTTCGATCTGGGAACACTGAAGCTTTCTTT
CDR3: CASTVFRSGNTEAFF

V: TRBV6-2/TRBV6-3
D: NA
J: TRBJ2-6
size: few
DNA: TGTGCCAGCAGTTACTCGGGCTCTGGGGCCAACGTCCTGACTTTC
CDR3: CASSYSGSGANVLTF

V: TRBV7-8
D: NA
J: TRBJ1-5
size: NA
DNA: TGTGCCAGCAGCCCCGACAGTAATCAGCCCCAGCATTTT
CDR3: CASSPDSNQPQHF

V: TRBV29-1
D: NA
J: TRBJ2-1
size: NA
DNA: TGCAGCGGAGATGCGGCCGGGATCTACAATGAGCAGTTCTTC
CDR3: CSGDAAGIYNEQFF

V: TRBV7-2
D: NA
J: TRBJ2-1
size: NA
DNA: TGTGCCAGCAGTTTCGACAGACTAAACAATGAGCAGTTCTTC
CDR3: CASSFDRLNNEQFF

V: TRBV5-1
D: TRBD1
J: TRBJ1-4
size: NA
DNA: TGCGCCAGCAGCCCGGGACAGGGACTGTCAACTAATGAAAAACTGTTTTTT
CDR3: CASSPGQGLSTNEKLFF

V: TRBV29-1
D: NA
J: TRBJ2-2
size: NA
DNA: TGCAGCGTGGTGAACACCGGGGAGCTGTTTTTT
CDR3: CSVVNTGELFF

V: TRBV5-1
D: TRBD1
J: TRBJ1-1
size: NA
DNA: TGCGCCAGCAGCTTAGGGGGCGAGGACACTGAAGCTTTCTTT
CDR3: CASSLGGEDTEAFF

V: TRBV30
D: NA
J: TRBJ1-2
size: NA
DNA: TGTGCCTGGAGTGTACGGGGGAAGGGCTACACCTTC
CDR3: CAWSVRGKGYTF

V: TRBV7-2
D: NA
J: TRBJ2-3
size: NA
DNA: TGTGCCAGCAGCTTACAGGCTAGCTTGACAGATACGCAGTATTTT
CDR3: CASSLQASLTDTQYF

V: TRBV21-1
D: NA
J: TRBJ1-2
size: NA
DNA: TGTGCCAGCAGCAAAGCTGAAGGCTACACCTTC
CDR3: CASSKAEGYTF

V: TRBV4-1
D: TRBD1
J: TRBJ1-1
size: NA
DNA: TGCGCCAGCAGCGATGGGACAGGGAAATACCTGAACACTGAAGCTTTCTTT
CDR3: CASSDGTGKYLNTEAFF

V: TRBV5-6
D: NA
J: TRBJ1-6
size: few
DNA: TGTGCCAGCAGCTTGGATGAGGCGCCAGGGTTTAATTCACCCCTCCACTTT
CDR3: CASSLDEAPGFNSPLHF

V: TRBV10-3
D: NA
J: TRBJ1-1
size: once
DNA: TGTGCCATCAATAAATGGGGCCCCGGTAAAGATGAAGCTTTCTTT
CDR3: CAINKWGPGKDEAFF

V: TRBV5-1
D: TRBD2
J: TRBJ2-3
size: NA
DNA: TGCGCCAGCAGCTTGGCCGGGGCTAGCGGGAGGGCAGATACGCAGTATTTT
CDR3: CASSLAGASGRADTQYF

V: TRBV5-6
D: TRBD1
J: TRBJ2-7
size: many
DNA: TGTGCCAGCAGCGCTGACAGGGGCGAGCAGTACTTC
CDR3: CASSADRGEQYF

V: TRBV11-2
D: NA
J: TRBJ2-6
size: NA
DNA: TGTGCCAGCAGCCCCACAAGGCCCTCTGGGGCCAACGTCCTGACTTTC
CDR3: CASSPTRPSGANVLTF

V: TRBV6-1
D: NA
J: TRBJ1-2
size: NA
DNA: TGTGCCAGCAGTGAATTCCCAAGCAGTCTGCGGGGCTACACCTTC
CDR3: CASSEFPSSLRGYTF

V: TRBV27
D: NA
J: TRBJ2-1
size: NA
DNA: TGTGCCAGCAGTTTCTCCCGAACGAAGCTGAACAATGAGCAGTTCTTC
CDR3: CASSFSRTKLNNEQFF

V: TRBV7-9
D: NA
J: TRBJ1-6
size: NA
DNA: TGTGCCAGCAGCCGGACTAATTCACCCCTCCACTTT
CDR3: CASSRTNSPLHF

V: TRBV2
D: NA
J: TRBJ2-1
size: NA
DNA: TGTGCCAGCAGTGAAGGGTGGGAGCAGTTCTTC
CDR3: CASSEGWEQFF

V: TRBV27
D: NA
J: TRBJ1-1
size: NA
DNA: TGTGCCAGCAGTTTAGGGGGCTTCACTGAAGCTTTCTTT
CDR3: CASSLGGFTEAFF

V: TRBV7-9
D: TRBD1
J: TRBJ1-1
size: NA
DNA: TGTGCCAGCAGCTTAGGGGTCTCGACAGGGGGTAGAGAGAACACTGAAGCTTTCTTT
CDR3: CASSLGVSTGGRENTEAFF

V: TRBV18
D: NA
J: TRBJ1-1
size: NA
DNA: TGTGCCACCGTCAAGGCGGGGACGGGCACTGAAGCTTTCTTT
CDR3: CATVKAGTGTEAFF

V: TRBV3-1/TRBV3-2
D: NA
J: TRBJ2-7
size: NA
DNA: TGTGCCAGCAGCCGCTATCGAGGATACGAGCAGTACTTC
CDR3: CASSRYRGYEQYF

V: TRBV6-5
D: NA
J: TRBJ1-2
size: NA
DNA: TGTGCCAGCAGGGCCCGGGACACCGCTATCTATGGCTACACCTTC
CDR3: CASRARDTAIYGYTF

V: TRBV2
D: NA
J: TRBJ2-7
size: NA
DNA: TGTGCCAGCAGTGATTTTACAGCCGAGCAGTACTTC
CDR3: CASSDFTAEQYF